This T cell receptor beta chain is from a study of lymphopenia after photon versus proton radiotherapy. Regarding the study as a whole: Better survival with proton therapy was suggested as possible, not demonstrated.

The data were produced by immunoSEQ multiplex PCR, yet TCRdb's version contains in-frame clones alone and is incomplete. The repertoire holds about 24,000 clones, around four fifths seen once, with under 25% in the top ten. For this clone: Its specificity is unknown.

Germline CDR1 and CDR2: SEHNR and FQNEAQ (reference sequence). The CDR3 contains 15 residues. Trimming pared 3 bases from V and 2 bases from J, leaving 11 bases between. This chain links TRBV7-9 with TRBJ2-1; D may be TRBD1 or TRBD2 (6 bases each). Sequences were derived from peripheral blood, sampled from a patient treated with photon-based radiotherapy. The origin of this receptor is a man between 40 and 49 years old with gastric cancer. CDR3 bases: TGTGCCAGCAGCTTGAACGGGGGCACCTACAATGAGCAGTTCTTC. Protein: CASSLNGGTYNEQFF.